The next 10 T cell receptor beta chains were all read from a single sample in a study of identical twins. TCRdb reprocessed the 5' RACE reads via MiXCR and lists one record per CDR3 protein. Of about 700,000 distinct CDR3 sequences in the sample, 5.5% to 6.5% are singletons; the top ten hold around 1.9%. The sequencing sample was made of naive T cells sorted from blood. The origin of the receptors is a young man in good health.

At least ten counts were recorded for this clonotype. V gene TRBV9 combines with J gene TRBJ2-5; weak D call: TRBD1 (6 bases). The V end was cut by 0 bases, the J end by 2 bases, with 11 bases between. Germline V gene sequence: CDR1 SGDLS, CDR2 YYNGEE. This CDR3 is 15 amino acids long. The CDR3 DNA reads TGTGCCAGCAGCGTAGTCACAGGGCCTCAAGAGACCCAGTACTTC. Protein: CASSVVTGPQETQYF.

This clonotype has ten or more counts. This sequence joins TRBV11-2 and TRBJ2-1, with D uncertain. V lost 4 bases and J 0 bases, leaving 7 bases between the germline ends. Germline V lookup: CDR1 SGHAT, CDR2 FQNNGV. CDR3 length: 14 residues. CDR3 in amino acids: CASSSADSYNEQFF. The CDR3 DNA reads TGTGCCAGCAGCTCCGCGGACTCCTACAATGAGCAGTTCTTC.

This clonotype has a count of ten or more. V gene TRBV7-2 combines with J gene TRBJ2-7, with a possible D match to TRBD1 (5 bases). The CDR3 sequence is 15 residues long. The germline V gene has CDR1 SGHTA and CDR2 FQGNSA. Trimming took off 5 bases at V and 0 bases at J, with 14 bases between the two ends. The CDR3 here is CASSLRQFHSYEQYF. CDR3 DNA: TGTGCCAGCAGCCTGAGACAGTTCCACTCCTACGAGCAGTACTTC.

In its sample, this clonotype was seen many times. The chain is built from TRBV6-1 and TRBJ1-2; D gene unclear. The length of the CDR3 is 13 residues. V was trimmed by 7 bases and J by 1 base, leaving 10 bases between them. Germline V gene sequence: CDR1 MNHNS, CDR2 SASEGT. The chain's CDR3 is CASTTDLNYGYTF. CDR3 in DNA: TGTGCCAGCACGACGGACCTTAACTATGGCTACACCTTC.

This clonotype was recorded many times. This sequence joins TRBV4-2 and TRBJ2-1; the match to TRBD2 covers 9 bases. Germline loops: CDR1 LGHNA, CDR2 YNFKEQ. The CDR3 length is 17 residues. The V and J ends lost 2 bases and 9 bases, in that order; junction bases with no gene match: 14. In DNA form, the CDR3 reads TGTGCCAGCAGCCAACCTCGGAGTCTAGCGGGATCGGTTGAGCAGTTCTTC. As protein: CASSQPRSLAGSVEQFF.

The rearrangement links TRBV5-1 to TRBJ1-4; D is uncertain. Per the germline V gene, CDR1 is SGHRS and CDR2 is YFSETQ. The CDR3 has 15 amino acids. Trimming left V 4 bases short and J 3 bases short, with 13 bases between. CDR3 amino acids: CASSGQVGPNEKLFF. The CDR3 DNA reads as TGCGCCAGCAGCGGGCAGGTCGGCCCTAATGAAAAACTGTTTTTT.

This clonotype was seen repeatedly, ten times or more. The genes are TRBV12-3 or TRBV12-4 and TRBJ2-2; D is possibly TRBD1 or TRBD2 (5 bases each). V dropped 3 bases and J dropped 10 bases, with 9 bases sitting between them. This CDR3 spans 12 amino acids. The DNA of the CDR3 is TGTGCCAGCAGTTTGGGGGTACCGGAGCTGTTTTTT. Amino acids: CASSLGVPELFF.

J is TRBJ2-3 and V is TRBV28; D is ambiguous. V was trimmed by 6 bases and J by 4 bases, leaving 8 bases between them. CDR1 MDHEN and CDR2 SYDVKM come from the germline V gene. The CDR3 length is 12 residues. The CDR3 protein is CASRKGSDTQYF. The CDR3 DNA is TGTGCCAGCAGAAAGGGATCAGATACGCAGTATTTT.

This clonotype was seen many times. The genes are TRBV24-1 and TRBJ2-1; 8 bases line up with TRBD1. CDR1 is KGHDR and CDR2 is SFDVKD in the germline V gene. V lost 0 bases and J lost 8; bases outside the gene matches: 5. This CDR3 has 15 residues. The CDR3 DNA sequence: TGTGCCACCAGTGATTTGGGACAGGGTAGGGATGAGCAGTTCTTC. It yields the protein CATSDLGQGRDEQFF.

This clonotype was observed a handful of times. The rearrangement uses TRBV7-8 and TRBJ1-1; D is unresolved. Per germline, CDR1 SGHVS and CDR2 FQNEAQ. This CDR3 comprises 15 residues. The V and J ends lost 5 bases and 0 bases respectively, with 13 bases between them. The CDR3 loop is CASSPGPDLNTEAFF. CDR3 nucleotides: TGTGCCAGCAGCCCCGGACCGGACTTGAACACTGAAGCTTTCTTT.